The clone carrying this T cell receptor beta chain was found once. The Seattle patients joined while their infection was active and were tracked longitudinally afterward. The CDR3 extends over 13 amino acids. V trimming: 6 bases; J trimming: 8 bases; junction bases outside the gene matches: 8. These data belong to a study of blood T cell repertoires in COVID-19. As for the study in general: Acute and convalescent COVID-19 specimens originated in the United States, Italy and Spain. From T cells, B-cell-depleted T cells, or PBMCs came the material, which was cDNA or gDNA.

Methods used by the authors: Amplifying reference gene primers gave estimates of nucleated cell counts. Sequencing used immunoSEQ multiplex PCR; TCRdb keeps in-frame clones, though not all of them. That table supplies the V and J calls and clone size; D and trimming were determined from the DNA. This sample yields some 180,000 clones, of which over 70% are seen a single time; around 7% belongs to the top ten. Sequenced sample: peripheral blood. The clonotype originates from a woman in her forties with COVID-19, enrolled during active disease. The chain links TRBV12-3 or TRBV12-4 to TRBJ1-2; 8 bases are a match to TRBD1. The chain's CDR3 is CASRPAGGPGYTF. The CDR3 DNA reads TGTGCCAGCAGACCTGCAGGGGGCCCAGGCTACACCTTC.